This TCR beta chain was captured by sequencing in a study of cytomegalovirus exposure and HLA in healthy donors. The study's findings and limits: Analyzed later, most CMV-associated TCR beta chains appeared HLA-restricted.

On this clone: Its antigen remains unknown.

The germline CDR1 and CDR2 sequences are MNHNS and SASEGT. CDR3 length: 14 residues. The V segment lost 8 bases and the J segment 5 bases; nucleotides outside the gene matches: 7. PCR was performed using 60 Vbeta and 13 Jbeta primers. The data were produced by immunoSEQ multiplex PCR, yet TCRdb's version contains in-frame clones alone and is incomplete. The repertoire includes about 110,000 clones, 65% to 85% of them detected once, and 5% to 6.5% sits in the top ten. This TCR was recovered from a man aged 18 to 30 in good health and CMV-seronegative. The gene calls are TRBV6-1 and TRBJ2-2; 8 nucleotides agree with TRBD2. Sequenced: PBMCs. In nucleotides, the CDR3 is TGTGCCAGCGGGCCCCCTAGCGGGACCGGGGAGCTGTTTTTT. The encoded protein is CASGPPSGTGELFF.